This T cell receptor beta chain emerged from a study of OX40 agonist ivuxolimab in advanced cancers. Across the whole study: Dosing consisted of intravenous ivuxolimab at 0.01 to 10 mg/kg every 2 weeks. The study enrolled dose-escalation patients with hepatocellular carcinoma, melanoma, renal cell or head and neck cancer.

Germline V gene data show CDR1 as SGHRS and CDR2 as YFSETQ. This CDR3 is 13 amino acids long. V lost 4 bases to trimming and J lost 11 bases, with 13 bases between them. Profiling relied on immunoSEQ multiplex PCR, and the TCRdb table lists in-frame clones only, not all of them. The table has roughly 36,000 clones, roughly 82% seen once. This chain links TRBV5-1 with TRBJ1-6; tentative D call: TRBD1 (6 bases). Specimen: CD4+ or CD8+ T cells sorted from blood, collected in a trial of the OX40 agonist ivuxolimab. The receptor comes from an adult with an advanced solid tumor such as melanoma, head and neck, liver or kidney cancer. This CDR3 is CASSPTQGTPLHF. The CDR3 nucleotides read TGCGCCAGCAGCCCGACACAGGGAACACCCCTCCACTTT.